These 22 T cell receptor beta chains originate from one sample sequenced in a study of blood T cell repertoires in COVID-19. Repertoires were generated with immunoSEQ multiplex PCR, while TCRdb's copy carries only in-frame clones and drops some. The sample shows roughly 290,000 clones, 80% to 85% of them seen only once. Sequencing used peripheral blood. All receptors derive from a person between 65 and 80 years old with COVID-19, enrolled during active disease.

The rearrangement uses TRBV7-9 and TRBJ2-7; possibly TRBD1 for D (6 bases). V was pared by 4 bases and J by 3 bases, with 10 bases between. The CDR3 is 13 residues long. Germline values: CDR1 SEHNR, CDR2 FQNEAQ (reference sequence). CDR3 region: CASSSDRNYEQYF. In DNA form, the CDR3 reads TGTGCCAGCAGCTCTGACAGGAACTACGAGCAGTACTTC.

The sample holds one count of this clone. The CDR3 nucleotides read TGCGCCAGCAGCTTGGCACTCTCTGGAAACACCATATATTTT. This codes for CASSLALSGNTIYF. This chain joins TRBV5-1 and TRBJ1-3; no reliable D call. Trimming removed 0 bases from V and 0 bases from J, with 4 bases in between. The V gene's germline CDR1 is SGHRS and CDR2 YFSETQ. The CDR3 loop spans 14 amino acids.

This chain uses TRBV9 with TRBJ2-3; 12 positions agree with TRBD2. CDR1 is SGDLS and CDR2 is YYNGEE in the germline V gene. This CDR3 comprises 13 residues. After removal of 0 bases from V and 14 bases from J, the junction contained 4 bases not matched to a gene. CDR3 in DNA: TGTGCCAGCAGCGTAGTGACTAGCGGGAGTCCGTATTTT. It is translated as CASSVVTSGSPYF.

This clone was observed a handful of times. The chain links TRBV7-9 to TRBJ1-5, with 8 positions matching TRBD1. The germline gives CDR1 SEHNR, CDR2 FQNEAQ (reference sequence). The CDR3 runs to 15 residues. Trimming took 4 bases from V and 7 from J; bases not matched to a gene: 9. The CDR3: CASSSDRERGQPQHF. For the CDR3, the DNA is TGTGCCAGCAGCTCGGACAGGGAGAGGGGCCAGCCCCAGCATTTT.

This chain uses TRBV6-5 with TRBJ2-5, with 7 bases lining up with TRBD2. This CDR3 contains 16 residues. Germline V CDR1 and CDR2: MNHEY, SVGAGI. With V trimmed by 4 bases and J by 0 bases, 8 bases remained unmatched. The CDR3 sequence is CASSSDFSGYQETQYF. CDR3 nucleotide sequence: TGTGCCAGCAGTTCCGACTTTAGCGGGTACCAAGAGACCCAGTACTTC.

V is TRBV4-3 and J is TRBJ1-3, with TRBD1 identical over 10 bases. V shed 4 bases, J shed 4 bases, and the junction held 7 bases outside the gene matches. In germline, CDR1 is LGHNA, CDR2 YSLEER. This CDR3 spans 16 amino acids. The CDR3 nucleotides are TGCGCCAGCAGCCCAGACAGGGGGCTCATCGGAAACACCATATATTTT. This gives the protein CASSPDRGLIGNTIYF.

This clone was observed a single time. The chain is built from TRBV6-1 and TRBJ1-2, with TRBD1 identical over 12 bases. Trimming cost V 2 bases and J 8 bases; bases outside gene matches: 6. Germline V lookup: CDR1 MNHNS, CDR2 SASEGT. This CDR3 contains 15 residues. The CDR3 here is CASSELGQGARGYTF. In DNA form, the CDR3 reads TGTGCCAGCAGTGAACTGGGACAGGGGGCGCGCGGCTACACCTTC.

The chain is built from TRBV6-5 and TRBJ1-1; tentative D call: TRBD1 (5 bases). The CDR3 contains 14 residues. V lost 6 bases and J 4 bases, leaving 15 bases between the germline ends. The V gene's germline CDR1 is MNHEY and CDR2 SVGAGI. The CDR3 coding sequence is TGTGCCAGCAGGGGGGTCGGGAGTAGCACTGAAGCTTTCTTT. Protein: CASRGVGSSTEAFF.

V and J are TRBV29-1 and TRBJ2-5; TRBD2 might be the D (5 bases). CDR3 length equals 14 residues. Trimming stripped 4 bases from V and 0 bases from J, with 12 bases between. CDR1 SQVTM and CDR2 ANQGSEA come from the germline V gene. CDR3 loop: CSVVERYHQETQYF. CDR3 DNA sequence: TGCAGCGTTGTCGAGCGGTACCACCAAGAGACCCAGTACTTC.

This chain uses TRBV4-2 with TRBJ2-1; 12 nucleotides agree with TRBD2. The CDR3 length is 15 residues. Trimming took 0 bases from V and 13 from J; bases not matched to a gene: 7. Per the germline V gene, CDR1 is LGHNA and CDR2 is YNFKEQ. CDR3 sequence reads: CASSQEFRLAGDQFF. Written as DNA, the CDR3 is TGTGCCAGCAGCCAAGAATTTCGACTAGCGGGGGACCAGTTCTTC.

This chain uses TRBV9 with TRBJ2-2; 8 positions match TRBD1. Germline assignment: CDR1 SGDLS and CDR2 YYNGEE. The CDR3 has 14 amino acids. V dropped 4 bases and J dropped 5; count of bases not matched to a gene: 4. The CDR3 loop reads CASSPRQGTGELFF. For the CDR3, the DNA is TGTGCCAGCAGCCCCCGACAGGGGACCGGGGAGCTGTTTTTT.

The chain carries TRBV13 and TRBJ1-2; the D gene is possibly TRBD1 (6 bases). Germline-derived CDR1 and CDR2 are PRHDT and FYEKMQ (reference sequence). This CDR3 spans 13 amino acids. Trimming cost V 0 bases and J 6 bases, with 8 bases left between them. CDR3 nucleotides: TGTGCCAGCAGCTTAGGCCAGGGGCATGGCTACACCTTC. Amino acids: CASSLGQGHGYTF. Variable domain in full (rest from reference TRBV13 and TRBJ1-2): AAGVIQSPRHLIKEKRETATLKCYPIPRHDTVYWYQQGPGQDPQFLISFYEKMQSDKGSIPDRFSAQQFSDYHSELNMSSLELGDSALYFCASSLGQGHGYTFGSGTRLTVV.

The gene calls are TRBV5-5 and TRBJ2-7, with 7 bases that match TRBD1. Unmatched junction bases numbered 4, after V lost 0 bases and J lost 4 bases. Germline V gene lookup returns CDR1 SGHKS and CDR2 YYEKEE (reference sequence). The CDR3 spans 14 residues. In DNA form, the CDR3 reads TGTGCCAGCAGCTTGGTCCAGGGGGAGTACGAGCAGTACTTC. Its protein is CASSLVQGEYEQYF.

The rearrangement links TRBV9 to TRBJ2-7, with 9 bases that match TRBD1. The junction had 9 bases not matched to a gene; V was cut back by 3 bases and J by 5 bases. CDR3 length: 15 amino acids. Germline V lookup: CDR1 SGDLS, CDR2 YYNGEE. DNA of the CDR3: TGTGCCAGCAGCGATTCCGGGACAGGGTGGAACGAGCAGTACTTC. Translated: CASSDSGTGWNEQYF. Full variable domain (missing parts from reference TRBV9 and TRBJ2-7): DSGVTQTPKHLITATGQRVTLRCSPRSGDLSVYWYQQSLDQGLQFLIQYYNGEERAKGNILERFSAQQFPDLHSELNLSSLELGDSALYFCASSDSGTGWNEQYFGPGTRLTVT.

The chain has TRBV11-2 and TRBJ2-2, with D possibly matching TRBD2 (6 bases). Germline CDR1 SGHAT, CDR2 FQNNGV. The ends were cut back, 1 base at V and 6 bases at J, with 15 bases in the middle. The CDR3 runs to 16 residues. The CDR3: CASSLVRIAGPGELFF. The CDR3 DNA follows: TGTGCCAGCAGCTTAGTTAGAATTGCGGGACCCGGGGAGCTGTTTTTT.

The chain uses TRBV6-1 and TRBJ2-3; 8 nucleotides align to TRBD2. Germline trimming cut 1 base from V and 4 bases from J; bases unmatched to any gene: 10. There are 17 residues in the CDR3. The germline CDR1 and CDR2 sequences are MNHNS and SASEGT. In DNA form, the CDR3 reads TGTGCCAGCAGTGAAGGGGCGGGGGGCTTCAGAGCAGATACGCAGTATTTT. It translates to CASSEGAGGFRADTQYF.

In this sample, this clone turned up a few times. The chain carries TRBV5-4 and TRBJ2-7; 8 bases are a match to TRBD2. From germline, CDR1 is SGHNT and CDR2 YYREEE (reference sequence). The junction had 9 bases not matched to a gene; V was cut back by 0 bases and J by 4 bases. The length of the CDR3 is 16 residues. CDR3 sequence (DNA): TGTGCCAGCAGCTTGGGCTCCCGAGCGGGAGTATACGAGCAGTACTTC. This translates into CASSLGSRAGVYEQYF.

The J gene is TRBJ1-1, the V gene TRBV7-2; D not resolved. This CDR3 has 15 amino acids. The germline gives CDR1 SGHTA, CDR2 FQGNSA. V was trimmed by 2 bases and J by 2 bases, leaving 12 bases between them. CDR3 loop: CASSLTWRSNTEAFF. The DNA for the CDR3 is TGTGCCAGCAGCTTAACATGGCGGTCCAACACTGAAGCTTTCTTT.

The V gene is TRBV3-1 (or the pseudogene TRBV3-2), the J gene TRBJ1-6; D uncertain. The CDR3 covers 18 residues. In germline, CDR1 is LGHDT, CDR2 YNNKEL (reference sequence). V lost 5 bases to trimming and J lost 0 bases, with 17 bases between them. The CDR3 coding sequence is TGTGCCAGCAGCGTTGGCCGTTTAAGGAGCTCCTATAATTCACCCCTCCACTTT. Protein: CASSVGRLRSSYNSPLHF.

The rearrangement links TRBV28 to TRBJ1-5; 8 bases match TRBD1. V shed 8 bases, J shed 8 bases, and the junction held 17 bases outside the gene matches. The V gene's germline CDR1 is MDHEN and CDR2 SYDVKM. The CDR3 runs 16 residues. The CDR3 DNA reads TGTGCCAGCCAACGCCGGGACAGGAGAAATCTGGAGCCCCAGCATTTT. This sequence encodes CASQRRDRRNLEPQHF.

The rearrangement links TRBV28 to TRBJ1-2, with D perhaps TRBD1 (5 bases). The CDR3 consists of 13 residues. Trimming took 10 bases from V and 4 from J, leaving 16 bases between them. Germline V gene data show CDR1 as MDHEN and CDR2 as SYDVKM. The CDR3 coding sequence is TGTGCCACGCACGCGGGGGTTGTCTATGGCTACACCTTC. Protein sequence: CATHAGVVYGYTF.

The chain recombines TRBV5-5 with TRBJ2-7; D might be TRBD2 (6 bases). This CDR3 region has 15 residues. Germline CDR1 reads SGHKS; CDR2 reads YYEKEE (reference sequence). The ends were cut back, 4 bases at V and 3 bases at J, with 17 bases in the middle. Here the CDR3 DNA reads TGTGCCAGCAGCGGAGGGTACGCGGAGAACTACGAGCAGTACTTC. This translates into CASSGGYAENYEQYF.